This T cell receptor (beta chain) was found in a study of cytomegalovirus exposure and HLA in healthy donors. Researchers ran the PCR with 60 Vbeta and 13 Jbeta primers. The data were produced by immunoSEQ multiplex PCR, yet TCRdb's version contains in-frame clones alone and is incomplete. The table includes about 190,000 clones, about three quarters detected once. The material sequenced was PBMCs. This TCR was recovered from a woman in her forties in good health and CMV-seronegative.

CDR3 nucleotide sequence: TGTGCTAGTGGCAGGGAGGCTGGCAATCAGCCCCAGCATTTT. Its translation: CASGREAGNQPQHF. The gene calls are TRBV12-5 and TRBJ1-5, with a tentative D call TRBD1 (5 bases). CDR1 and CDR2 (germline): LGHNT, FRNRAP. Trimming shortened V by 6 bases and J by 2 bases, and 11 bases separated the two germline ends. The CDR3 has 14 amino acids.